Shown below are 19 T cell receptor beta chains from a single sample sequenced in a study of blood T cell repertoires in COVID-19 (dated by TCRdb to the early 2020s). Receptors were amplified or captured by the immunoSEQ multiplex PCR assay. The source is immuneACCESS, and TCRdb retained only in-frame sequences with V and J called. Part of the clones is not carried over; for the studies checked, unresolved V genes explain less than half of this, and the remainder is unexplained. The sample yields fewer than 250,000 clones; more than 70% were counted once. Of the sample, about 2.5% is held by the ten largest clones. The sequenced sample consisted of peripheral blood. All receptors come from a woman aged 55-70 years with acute or convalescent COVID-19.

This chain uses TRBV19 with TRBJ1-2; 9 bases map to TRBD1. Trimming took 6 bases from V and 8 from J; bases not matched to a gene: 10. Germline-derived CDR1 and CDR2 are LNHDA and SQIVND (reference sequence). CDR3 length equals 14 residues. The CDR3 DNA sequence: TGTGCCAGTAGCCCTCCGGGACAGGGCGAAGGCTACACCTTC. It yields the protein CASSPPGQGEGYTF. The full variable domain, completed using reference TRBV19 and TRBJ1-2, is DGGITQSPKYLFRKEGQNVTLSCEQNLNHDAMYWYRQDPGQGLRLIYYSQIVNDFQKGDIAEGYSVSREKKESFPLTVTSAQKNPTAFYLCASSPPGQGEGYTFGSGTRLTVV.

This clone was observed at least ten times. The chain couples TRBV7-2 to TRBJ1-1; D perhaps matches TRBD1 (5 bases). Germline V gene sequence: CDR1 SGHTA, CDR2 FQGNSA. With 7 bases removed from V and 6 bases from J, the gap between germline ends came to 15 bases. The CDR3 has 13 amino acids. The CDR3 protein is CASTLGAGSEAFF. CDR3 DNA sequence: TGTGCCAGCACCCTAGGGGCAGGCTCTGAAGCTTTCTTT.

The chain carries TRBV7-9 and TRBJ1-1, with TRBD1 identical over 7 bases. With V trimmed by 3 bases and J by 4 bases, 8 bases remained unmatched. The CDR3 is made up of 15 amino acids. Germline assignment: CDR1 SEHNR and CDR2 FQNEAQ (reference sequence). The CDR3 sequence: CASSFGDSYSTEAFF. The CDR3 DNA reads TGTGCCAGCAGCTTCGGGGACAGCTATAGCACTGAAGCTTTCTTT.

V and J are TRBV7-6 and TRBJ1-6; D not certain. Trimming removed 5 bases from V and 9 bases from J, with 8 bases in between. The V gene's germline CDR1 is SGHVS and CDR2 FNYEAQ. The CDR3 covers 12 residues. The CDR3 protein is CASSRFGSPLHF. As DNA, the CDR3 is TGTGCCAGCAGCCGCTTCGGTTCACCCCTCCACTTT.

This clone has just one count. This chain uses TRBV13 with TRBJ1-2; TRBD1 is a possible D gene (6 bases). Trimming removed 4 bases at V and 5 bases at J, with 14 bases between. The CDR3 has 14 amino acids. Germline-derived CDR1 and CDR2 are PRHDT and FYEKMQ (reference sequence). In DNA form, the CDR3 reads TGTGCCAGCAGCTACGGGGGGGCCGGGTATGGCTACACCTTC. Protein product: CASSYGGAGYGYTF.

The CDR3 sequence: CASSYQGGTNEKLFF. As DNA, the CDR3 is TGTGCCAGTAGTTACCAAGGGGGAACTAATGAAAAACTGTTTTTT. This chain joins TRBV19 and TRBJ1-4; tentatively, D is TRBD1 (6 bases). Germline CDR1 and CDR2: LNHDA and SQIVND (reference sequence). The CDR3 is made up of 15 amino acids. V lost 5 bases and J 1 base, leaving 11 bases between the germline ends.

A remark on this clone: The junction does not match germline at one end; this may be a read error. The V gene is TRBV4-3, the J gene TRBJ2-5, with TRBD1 as a possible D gene (5 bases). Germline loops: CDR1 LGHNA, CDR2 YSLEER. This CDR3 region has 16 residues. The CDR3 DNA is TGCGCCAGCAGCCAACAGGGCCGAGGACACCAGGAGACCCAGTACTTC. As protein: CASSQQGRGHQETQYF.

The chain is built from TRBV4-2 and TRBJ2-1, with D maybe TRBD1 (6 bases). Between the trimmed V and J ends, which lost 4 bases and 0 bases, there was a span of 16 bases. The CDR3 runs to 17 residues. Germline V lookup: CDR1 LGHNA, CDR2 YNFKEQ. The CDR3 protein is CASSPYGMGASYNEQFF. The CDR3 DNA reads as TGTGCCAGCAGCCCTTATGGTATGGGGGCCTCCTACAATGAGCAGTTCTTC.

This chain links TRBV11-2 with TRBJ2-2; TRBD1 might be the D (6 bases). V dropped 6 bases and J dropped 5 bases, with 13 bases sitting between them. Germline loops: CDR1 SGHAT, CDR2 FQNNGV. The CDR3 consists of 14 residues. CDR3 nucleotide sequence: TGTGCCAGCAGTAAGGGGGAGTTTACCGGGGAGCTGTTTTTT. Translation gives CASSKGEFTGELFF. Full variable domain (missing parts from reference TRBV11-2 and TRBJ2-2): EAGVAQSPRYKIIEKRQSVAFWCNPISGHATLYWYQQILGQGPKLLIQFQNNGVVDDSQLPKDRFSAERLKGVDSTLKIQPAKLEDSAVYLCASSKGEFTGELFFGEGSRLTVL.

The chain combines TRBV19 with TRBJ1-5; D gene unclear. This CDR3 region has 15 residues. V lost 5 bases and J 4 bases, leaving 15 bases between the germline ends. Germline CDR1 LNHDA, CDR2 SQIVND (reference sequence). The CDR3 reads CASSPQTLANQPQHF. The CDR3, as DNA: TGTGCCAGTAGTCCCCAGACTCTTGCAAATCAGCCCCAGCATTTT.

In regard to this clone: The same CDR3 also results from other DNA sequences found in this sample. The chain couples TRBV5-1 to TRBJ1-4; possible D gene TRBD1, 5 bases. The CDR3 runs to 14 residues. Trimming left V 0 bases short and J 7 bases short, with 10 bases between. Germline lookup yields CDR1 SGHRS and CDR2 YFSETQ. The CDR3 nucleotides read TGCGCCAGCAGCTTGGGTCAGGGAGGTGAAAAACTGTTTTTT. Amino acid sequence: CASSLGQGGEKLFF.

This clone showed up just once. The rearrangement links TRBV19 to TRBJ2-6; possibly TRBD1 for D (5 bases). The CDR3 runs to 18 residues. Germline lookup yields CDR1 LNHDA and CDR2 SQIVND (reference sequence). V lost 0 bases and J 2 bases, leaving 14 bases between the germline ends. CDR3 sequence (DNA): TGTGCCAGTAGTATAGAGGCCAGGGTTACTCCTGGGGCCAACGTCCTGACTTTC. Protein product: CASSIEARVTPGANVLTF. Full variable domain (remainder filled in from reference TRBV19 and TRBJ2-6): DGGITQSPKYLFRKEGQNVTLSCEQNLNHDAMYWYRQDPGQGLRLIYYSQIVNDFQKGDIAEGYSVSREKKESFPLTVTSAQKNPTAFYLCASSIEARVTPGANVLTFGAGSRLTVL.

The J gene is TRBJ1-5, the V gene TRBV10-1; no clear D gene. The CDR3 spans 13 residues. Germline V lookup: CDR1 WNHNN, CDR2 SYGVQD (reference sequence). Trimming removed 7 bases from V and 4 bases from J, with 11 bases in between. This chain's CDR3 is CASMRRPNQPQHF. Here the CDR3 DNA reads TGCGCCAGCATGAGGAGGCCAAATCAGCCCCAGCATTTT.

This clone came up a few times. The chain joins TRBV6-5 to TRBJ1-2; D not certain. Per germline, CDR1 MNHEY and CDR2 SVGAGI. V was trimmed by 2 bases and J by 4 bases, leaving 8 bases between them. The CDR3 is 13 amino acids. The CDR3: CASSYPGAYGYTF. Here the CDR3 DNA reads TGTGCCAGCAGTTACCCGGGTGCCTATGGCTACACCTTC.

The chain links TRBV30 to TRBJ2-7, with 11 bases lining up with TRBD1. J was trimmed by 3 bases and V by 4 bases; bases with no gene match: 11. The CDR3 spans 16 residues. Looked up from germline, CDR1 is GTSNPN and CDR2 is SVGIG (reference sequence). CDR3 DNA: TGTGCCTGGAACACCCCCCCCGGGACAGGGGGCTACGAGCAGTACTTC. Protein: CAWNTPPGTGGYEQYF.

This chain links TRBV5-1 with TRBJ1-2, with a possible D match to TRBD1 (5 bases). Germline loops: CDR1 SGHRS, CDR2 YFSETQ. Trimming stripped 4 bases from V and 6 bases from J, with 13 bases between. This CDR3 has 13 residues. The CDR3 bases are TGCGCCAGCAGCCTGACAGCTATGCATGGCTACACCTTC. Encoded protein: CASSLTAMHGYTF.

The chain carries TRBV5-1 and TRBJ2-2; D unclear. Germline V lookup: CDR1 SGHRS, CDR2 YFSETQ. Trimming left V 0 bases short and J 4 bases short, with 7 bases between. This CDR3 region has 14 residues. The CDR3 reads CASSLEPSTGELFF. The CDR3 DNA reads TGCGCCAGCAGCTTGGAGCCATCCACCGGGGAGCTGTTTTTT.

This chain connects TRBV27 to TRBJ2-2; 9 bases agree with TRBD2. Trimming at V came to 4 bases and at J to 3 bases, leaving 6 bases not matched to a gene. The germline CDR1 and CDR2 sequences are MNHEY and SMNVEV (reference sequence). The CDR3 consists of 16 residues. The CDR3 bases are TGTGCCAGCAGTTCTGGGACTAGCTGGGACACCGGGGAGCTGTTTTTT. This sequence encodes CASSSGTSWDTGELFF.

The V gene is TRBV25-1, the J gene TRBJ1-1, with D unclear. The germline CDR1 and CDR2 sequences are MGHDK and SYGVNS. CDR3 length: 13 amino acids. V shed 3 bases and J shed 1 base, with 6 bases lying between them. In nucleotides, the CDR3 is TGTGCCAGCAGTGACTCGTGGAACACTGAAGCTTTCTTT. It specifies CASSDSWNTEAFF. Drawing the rest from reference TRBV25-1 and TRBJ1-1, the complete variable domain is EADIYQTPRYLVIGTGKKITLECSQTMGHDKMYWYQQDPGMELHLIHYSYGVNSTEKGDLSSESTVSRIRTEHFPLTLESARPSHTSQYLCASSDSWNTEAFFGQGTRLTVV.